A single sample gave rise to the 18 T cell receptor beta chains below, sequenced in a study of blood T cell repertoires in COVID-19. Sequencing used immunoSEQ multiplex PCR; TCRdb keeps in-frame clones, though not all of them. This sample has around 230,000 clones, with about nine tenths found just once. Sequencing was performed on peripheral blood. These receptors were taken from a middle-aged man with COVID-19, enrolled during active disease.

The rearrangement links TRBV21-1 to TRBJ1-2; whether TRBD1, the table's D call, matches the DNA was not checked. TRBV21-1 is a recognized pseudogene. The CDR3 spans 17 residues. The CDR3 DNA is TGTGCCAGCAGCAACCGGGACAGGGGACCCCTCGAATATGGCTACACCTTC. This translates into CASSNRDRGPLEYGYTF.

This chain links TRBV19 with TRBJ1-4; D is unclear. The CDR3 is made up of 14 amino acids. Germline CDR1 and CDR2: LNHDA and SQIVND (reference sequence). Trimming shortened V by 6 bases and J by 0 bases, and 8 bases separated the two germline ends. The CDR3 sequence is CASSPVATNEKLFF. CDR3 sequence (DNA): TGTGCCAGTAGCCCAGTTGCAACTAATGAAAAACTGTTTTTT.

The J gene is TRBJ2-5, the V gene TRBV6-1; 12 bases match TRBD2. Germline V gene lookup returns CDR1 MNHNS and CDR2 SASEGT. V lost 2 bases to trimming and J lost 2 bases; unmatched junction nucleotides: 0. CDR3 length equals 15 residues. This CDR3 is CASSELAGGQETQYF. The CDR3 coding sequence is TGTGCCAGCAGTGAACTAGCGGGGGGGCAAGAGACCCAGTACTTC.

V gene TRBV4-1 combines with J gene TRBJ1-1; 7 positions match TRBD1. The CDR3 loop spans 16 amino acids. Germline V gives CDR1 MGHRA, CDR2 YSYEKL. The ends lost 2 bases at V and 2 bases at J; junction bases unmatched: 8. The CDR3 DNA sequence: TGCGCCAGCAGCCAAACCATGGACAGGATAAACACTGAAGCTTTCTTT. Translated, it gives CASSQTMDRINTEAFF.

This clone was detected once. This chain connects TRBV27 to TRBJ1-4, with 7 bases fitting TRBD1. With V trimmed by 5 bases and J by 8 bases, 5 bases remained unmatched. Germline lookup yields CDR1 MNHEY and CDR2 SMNVEV (reference sequence). This CDR3 comprises 13 residues. The CDR3 is CASSQQGSEKLFF. The CDR3, as DNA: TGTGCCAGCAGTCAACAGGGGAGCGAAAAACTGTTTTTT.

The table lists this clone with a count of one. The rearrangement links TRBV5-1 to TRBJ1-5, with 7 bases that match TRBD1. The CDR3 is made up of 15 amino acids. Germline V gene data show CDR1 as SGHRS and CDR2 as YFSETQ. J lost 4 bases, V lost 4 bases, and 8 bases had no gene match. The CDR3 DNA reads TGCGCCAGCAGCCCCGGGACAGTTTTTAATCAGCCCCAGCATTTT. Protein: CASSPGTVFNQPQHF.

V is TRBV5-3 and J is TRBJ2-1; 12 bases align to TRBD2. TRBV5-3 is assigned to the ORF class and has an uncertain function. The V segment lost 3 bases and the J segment 7 bases; nucleotides outside the gene matches: 11. This CDR3 spans 17 amino acids. CDR3 protein: CARSSGRLAGDPNEQFF. The CDR3 DNA sequence: TGTGCCAGAAGCTCCGGCCGACTAGCGGGAGACCCGAATGAGCAGTTCTTC.

The chain uses TRBV15 and TRBJ2-3; 8 positions agree with TRBD2. Germline CDR1 LNHNV, CDR2 YYDKDF (reference sequence). This CDR3 comprises 18 residues. Losses at the gene ends were 4 bases for V and 2 bases for J; bases not matched to a gene: 14. The chain's CDR3 is CATSIGTRGLGTTDTQYF. The CDR3 nucleotides read TGTGCCACCAGCATAGGGACTAGGGGTTTAGGGACCACAGATACGCAGTATTTT.

This rearrangement joins TRBV5-8 to TRBJ1-6, with D hard to call. Germline values: CDR1 SGHTS, CDR2 YDEGEE. The CDR3 length is 16 residues. Trimming stripped 1 base from V and 0 bases from J, with 8 bases between. The CDR3 sequence: CASSLPSGSYNSPLHF. CDR3 DNA sequence: TGTGCCAGCAGCTTGCCCTCGGGCTCCTATAATTCACCCCTCCACTTT.

The chain couples TRBV3-1 (or the pseudogene TRBV3-2) to TRBJ2-7; possible D gene TRBD1, 5 bases. The CDR3 runs to 15 residues. Germline loops: CDR1 LGHDT, CDR2 YNNKEL (reference sequence). The germline V and J ends were trimmed by 4 bases and 7 bases, with 20 bases remaining between them. DNA of the CDR3: TGTGCCAGCAGCCCACTACACACTACCAAGGGGGAGCAGTACTTC. Amino acids: CASSPLHTTKGEQYF.

This sequence joins TRBV2 and TRBJ2-3; 8 bases agree with TRBD1. This CDR3 comprises 15 residues. The ends lost 4 bases at V and 3 bases at J; junction bases unmatched: 6. Germline loops: CDR1 SNHLY, CDR2 FYNNEI. CDR3 amino acids: CASSGQGPLTDTQYF. The CDR3 DNA sequence: TGTGCCAGCAGTGGACAGGGGCCCCTGACAGATACGCAGTATTTT.

This sequence joins TRBV5-6 and TRBJ2-5; TRBD2 agrees at 10 bases. This CDR3 has 17 residues. Germline CDR1 SGHDT, CDR2 YYEEEE. V was pared by 5 bases and J by 5 bases, with 15 bases of the junction left unmatched. The CDR3 DNA follows: TGTGCCAGCAGGGGATTATCTAGCGGGGGAGGTTGGGAGACCCAGTACTTC. Translated: CASRGLSSGGGWETQYF.

The chain links TRBV19 to TRBJ2-3, with a tentative D call TRBD2 (5 bases). The CDR3 covers 15 residues. Germline values: CDR1 LNHDA, CDR2 SQIVND (reference sequence). V was cut by 5 bases and J by 2 bases, with 14 bases left in between. CDR3 loop: CASSGLGELTDTQYF. The CDR3 DNA is TGTGCCAGTAGTGGGTTGGGAGAACTCACAGATACGCAGTATTTT.

The chain employs TRBV28 and TRBJ2-5; the match to TRBD2 covers 9 bases. Trimming removed 6 bases from V and 2 bases from J; junction bases left unmatched: 7. Germline V gene sequence: CDR1 MDHEN, CDR2 SYDVKM. CDR3 length: 15 residues. CDR3 DNA: TGTGCCAGCAGCCCTAGCGGGGCAGTACAAGAGACCCAGTACTTC. It encodes CASSPSGAVQETQYF.

This clone has just one count. V usage is TRBV13 and J usage is TRBJ2-5; no firm D call. The germline V gene has CDR1 PRHDT and CDR2 FYEKMQ (reference sequence). The CDR3 consists of 16 residues. Between the trimmed V and J ends, which lost 0 bases and 1 base, there was a span of 12 bases. The DNA for the CDR3 is TGTGCCAGCAGCTTAGGGTCTTTGGCGGTCCAAGAGACCCAGTACTTC. This codes for CASSLGSLAVQETQYF.

V usage is TRBV12-3 or TRBV12-4 and J usage is TRBJ2-7; D unclear. V lost 6 bases to trimming and J lost 7 bases, with 16 bases between them. The CDR3 runs to 13 residues. For the CDR3, the DNA is TGTGCCAGCAGCCAAGATGAAAACAGAGAGCAGTACTTC. The encoded protein is CASSQDENREQYF.

The J gene is TRBJ2-1, the V gene TRBV4-1, with 13 bases matching TRBD2. The CDR3 has 14 residues. J was trimmed by 5 bases and V by 7 bases; bases with no gene match: 2. Germline CDR1 is MGHRA and CDR2 is YSYEKL. This chain's CDR3 is CASKLAGGNNEQFF. In DNA form, the CDR3 reads TGCGCCAGCAAACTAGCGGGAGGGAACAATGAGCAGTTCTTC.

The chain carries TRBV6-5 and TRBJ2-7, with 8 nucleotides matching TRBD1. This CDR3 has 13 amino acids. The ends lost 6 bases at V and 3 bases at J; junction bases unmatched: 4. Germline V CDR1 and CDR2: MNHEY, SVGAGI. The CDR3 loop reads CASSHGTGYEQYF. As DNA, the CDR3 is TGTGCCAGCAGCCATGGGACAGGCTACGAGCAGTACTTC.